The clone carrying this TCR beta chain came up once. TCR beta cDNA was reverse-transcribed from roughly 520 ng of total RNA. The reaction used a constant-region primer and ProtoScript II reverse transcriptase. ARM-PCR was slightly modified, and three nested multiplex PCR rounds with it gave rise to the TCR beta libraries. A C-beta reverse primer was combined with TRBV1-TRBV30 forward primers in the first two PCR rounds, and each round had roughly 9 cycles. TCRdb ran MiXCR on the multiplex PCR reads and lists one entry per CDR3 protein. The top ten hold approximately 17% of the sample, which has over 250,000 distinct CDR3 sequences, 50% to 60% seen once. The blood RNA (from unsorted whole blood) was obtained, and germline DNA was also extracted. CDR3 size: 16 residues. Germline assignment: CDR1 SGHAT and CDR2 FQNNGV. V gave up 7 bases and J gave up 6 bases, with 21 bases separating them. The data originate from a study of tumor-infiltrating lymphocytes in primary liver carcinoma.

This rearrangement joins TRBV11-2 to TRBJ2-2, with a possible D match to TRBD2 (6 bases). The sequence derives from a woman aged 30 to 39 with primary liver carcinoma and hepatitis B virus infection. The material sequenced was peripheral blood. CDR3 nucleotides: TGTGCCAGCAACTCCGGACGGGGGATAAGCCCCGGGGAGCTGTTTTTT. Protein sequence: CASNSGRGISPGELFF.